Presented here are 24 T cell receptor beta chains from one specimen sequenced in a study of T-cell memory formation after mild COVID-19. TCRdb redid the calling of the 5' RACE reads with MiXCR, one entry per CDR3 protein. The table shows around 510,000 distinct CDR3 sequences, with approximately 21% occurring only once. The sequencing sample was made of PBMCs or a T cell subset sorted from them (not recorded which). These receptors originate from an adult woman who had mild COVID-19 (a few samples of this study predate the infection). Cell type and time point are not known.

The V gene is TRBV15, the J gene TRBJ1-4, with D unclear. Germline V lookup: CDR1 LNHNV, CDR2 YYDKDF (reference sequence). This CDR3 comprises 14 residues. The germline V and J ends were trimmed by 4 bases and 6 bases, with 12 bases remaining between them. Here the CDR3 DNA reads TGTGCCACCAGCAAGGAGGGAGAAGATGAAAAACTGTTTTTT. Its translation is CATSKEGEDEKLFF.

This clonotype was picked up many times. The chain uses TRBV4-1 and TRBJ1-2; no firm D call. The CDR3 has 15 amino acids. From germline, CDR1 is MGHRA and CDR2 YSYEKL. The V gene lost 2 bases and the J gene lost 2 bases, with 12 bases spanning the gap. DNA of the CDR3: TGCGCCAGCAGCCAACTTTTCCCCCGAAACTATGGCTACACCTTC. It translates to CASSQLFPRNYGYTF.

The chain couples TRBV14 to TRBJ2-7; the D call may be TRBD1 or TRBD2 (5 bases each). Germline V gene data show CDR1 as SGHDN and CDR2 as FVKESK. Trimming pared 4 bases from V and 3 bases from J, leaving 10 bases between. The CDR3 has 13 residues. The DNA for the CDR3 is TGTGCCAGCAGCCCGGGACGGTTCTACGAGCAGTACTTC. It codes for CASSPGRFYEQYF.

The chain uses TRBV7-7 and TRBJ2-7, with D unclear. CDR1 is SSHAT, CDR2 FNYEAQ, per germline (reference sequence). V was pared by 5 bases and J by 2 bases, with 13 bases between. This CDR3 spans 14 amino acids. The CDR3 region is CASSPVGIPYEQYF. As DNA, the CDR3 is TGTGCCAGCAGCCCCGTGGGGATCCCCTACGAGCAGTACTTC.

This clonotype has only a few counts. The chain carries TRBV9 and TRBJ1-3; 7 bases align to TRBD1. The CDR3 is 14 amino acids. Germline V lookup: CDR1 SGDLS, CDR2 YYNGEE. The junction had 4 bases not matched to a gene; V was cut back by 3 bases and J by 4 bases. CDR3 sequence reads: CASSGTGAGNTIYF. The CDR3 nucleotides read TGTGCCAGCAGCGGGACAGGTGCAGGAAACACCATATATTTT.

This clonotype has just a few counts. V gene TRBV29-1 combines with J gene TRBJ1-2; D is ambiguous. Between the trimmed V and J ends, which lost 4 bases and 3 bases, there was a span of 9 bases. The CDR3 totals 12 residues. Germline V gene data show CDR1 as SQVTM and CDR2 as ANQGSEA. CDR3 protein: CSVADSHYGYTF. CDR3 in DNA: TGCAGCGTTGCCGACTCTCACTATGGCTACACCTTC.

This clonotype was found a few times. The DNA for the CDR3 is TGTGCCTGGAGTCGCTCTAAGACAGGGGTGGTCAAAAACATTCAGTACTTC. This codes for CAWSRSKTGVVKNIQYF. The chain combines TRBV30 with TRBJ2-4, with TRBD1 matching 8 bases. There are 17 residues in the CDR3. The V gene's germline CDR1 is GTSNPN and CDR2 SVGIG (reference sequence). After removal of 2 bases from V and 3 bases from J, the junction contained 12 bases not matched to a gene.

This clonotype was picked up a small number of times. The chain links TRBV11-2 to TRBJ2-1, with a possible D match to TRBD2 (6 bases). V lost 1 base to trimming and J lost 1 base, with 11 bases between them. The germline gives CDR1 SGHAT, CDR2 FQNNGV. The CDR3 extends over 16 amino acids. The CDR3 DNA reads TGTGCCAGCAGCTTAGGGGGTGCGGGATCCTACAATGAGCAGTTCTTC. Translated, it gives CASSLGGAGSYNEQFF.

This clonotype was picked up a small number of times. The chain carries TRBV5-5 and TRBJ1-1; D remains unclear. V was shortened by 3 bases and J by 5 bases, with 8 bases between the two germline ends. Germline CDR1 SGHKS, CDR2 YYEKEE (reference sequence). The CDR3 is 12 residues long. The CDR3 protein is CASSYWQTEAFF. CDR3 bases: TGTGCCAGCAGCTATTGGCAGACTGAAGCTTTCTTT.

The CDR3: CSVESTADYEQYF. Here the CDR3 DNA reads TGCAGCGTTGAGTCGACAGCTGACTACGAGCAGTACTTC. The chain couples TRBV29-1 to TRBJ2-7, with D possibly being TRBD1 (5 bases). Germline loops: CDR1 SQVTM, CDR2 ANQGSEA. This CDR3 spans 13 amino acids. With 3 bases removed from V and 3 bases from J, the gap between germline ends came to 12 bases.

A few counts support this clonotype. The V call is TRBV7-9, the J call TRBJ2-1, with TRBD2 matching 10 bases. J lost 3 bases, V lost 5 bases, and 7 bases had no gene match. Per the germline V gene, CDR1 is SEHNR and CDR2 is FQNEAQ (reference sequence). The CDR3 has 16 amino acids. CDR3 in DNA: TGTGCCAGCAGCCCCCCTAGCGGGAGTTTCTACAATGAGCAGTTCTTC. Protein sequence: CASSPPSGSFYNEQFF.

V usage is TRBV5-4 and J usage is TRBJ2-6, with a possible D match to TRBD2 (6 bases). CDR3 length equals 18 residues. Germline lookup yields CDR1 SGHNT and CDR2 YYREEE (reference sequence). The germline V and J ends were trimmed by 3 bases and 3 bases, with 19 bases remaining between them. The CDR3 sequence is CASSSHGTSGYGANVLTF. The CDR3 DNA follows: TGTGCCAGCAGCTCCCACGGGACTTCAGGGTATGGGGCCAACGTCCTGACTTTC.

The chain employs TRBV7-2 and TRBJ2-2; 13 bases agree with TRBD2. CDR1 is SGHTA and CDR2 is FQGNSA in the germline V gene. After removal of 4 bases from V and 0 bases from J, the junction contained 11 bases not matched to a gene. The CDR3 contains 20 residues. The CDR3 DNA follows: TGTGCCAGCAGCTCCCGACCGGGACTAGCGGGGCTCGCGAACACCGGGGAGCTGTTTTTT. Translation gives CASSSRPGLAGLANTGELFF.

The rearrangement joins TRBV20-1 to TRBJ1-2; D is ambiguous. With 3 bases removed from V and 7 bases from J, the gap between germline ends came to 12 bases. This CDR3 spans 12 amino acids. CDR1 and CDR2 (germline): DFQATT, SNEGSKA (reference sequence). Here the CDR3 DNA reads TGCAGTGCTAGTTTGGGTTACCCTGGCTACACCTTC. Amino acids: CSASLGYPGYTF.

This clonotype was recorded a few times. J is TRBJ1-6 and V is TRBV4-3; possible D gene TRBD1, 5 bases. V lost 4 bases, J lost 8 bases, and 24 bases lay in between. The germline gives CDR1 LGHNA, CDR2 YSLEER. This CDR3 is 18 amino acids long. The CDR3 is CASSPLGADTDNDSPLHF. The CDR3 DNA sequence: TGCGCCAGCAGCCCCCTTGGGGCGGATACCGATAATGATTCACCCCTCCACTTT.

This clonotype was counted a few times. In DNA, the CDR3 is TGCGCCAGCAGCTGGGGACAGGGGGACGACGAGCAGTACTTC. This encodes CASSWGQGDDEQYF. This chain joins TRBV5-1 and TRBJ2-7, with 11 nucleotides matching TRBD1. Per germline, CDR1 SGHRS and CDR2 YFSETQ. The CDR3 loop spans 14 amino acids. V lost 3 bases to trimming and J lost 5 bases; unmatched junction nucleotides: 4.

Only a few counts were recorded for this clonotype. This rearrangement joins TRBV3-1 to TRBJ1-1; D is perhaps TRBD1 (5 bases). The V gene lost 8 bases and the J gene lost 0 bases, with 10 bases spanning the gap. Germline V gene lookup returns CDR1 LGHDT and CDR2 YNNKEL (reference sequence). The CDR3 has 13 amino acids. The CDR3, as DNA: TGTGCCAGCGCGACAGAGATGAACACTGAAGCTTTCTTT. The encoded protein is CASATEMNTEAFF.

The rearrangement uses TRBV3-1 and TRBJ2-1, with D possibly TRBD1 on 5 matching bases. CDR1 and CDR2 (germline): LGHDT, YNNKEL (reference sequence). V lost 0 bases and J 0 bases, leaving 9 bases between the germline ends. This CDR3 is 16 amino acids long. CDR3 protein: CASSQERDSSYNEQFF. CDR3 nucleotides: TGTGCCAGCAGCCAAGAGAGAGACAGCTCCTACAATGAGCAGTTCTTC.

The CDR3 spells CSGSGGFYNEQFF. The CDR3 DNA follows: TGCAGCGGGAGCGGGGGGTTCTACAATGAGCAGTTCTTC. This chain uses TRBV29-1 with TRBJ2-1; 9 bases line up with TRBD2. After removal of 7 bases from V and 3 bases from J, the junction contained 4 bases not matched to a gene. This CDR3 has 13 amino acids. The V gene's germline CDR1 is SQVTM and CDR2 ANQGSEA.

This clonotype was counted a few times. The CDR3 region has the DNA TGCGCCAGCAGCCCGTCTTTCGGTTCCACTTCGCAGTATTTT. Protein product: CASSPSFGSTSQYF. The chain combines TRBV5-1 with TRBJ2-3, with unresolved D. The CDR3 is made up of 14 amino acids. The V end lost 4 bases, the J end lost 10 bases, and 19 bases lay between the germline ends. The V gene's germline CDR1 is SGHRS and CDR2 YFSETQ.

The J gene is TRBJ2-3, the V gene TRBV5-1, with 11 nucleotides matching TRBD2. The V gene end was trimmed by 1 base and the J gene end by 4 bases; junction bases not matched to a gene: 2. The CDR3 is 15 residues long. Germline CDR1 SGHRS, CDR2 YFSETQ. This CDR3 is CASSLIAGGADTQYF. CDR3 sequence (DNA): TGCGCCAGCAGCTTGATAGCGGGAGGGGCAGATACGCAGTATTTT.

The chain recombines TRBV24-1 with TRBJ1-1; no clear D. Trimming cost V 4 bases and J 3 bases, with 8 bases left between them. From germline, CDR1 is KGHDR and CDR2 SFDVKD. This CDR3 is built from 13 residues. The CDR3 nucleotides are TGTGCCACCAGTGACGGCGGGCACACTGAAGCTTTCTTT. Protein sequence: CATSDGGHTEAFF.

This chain connects TRBV13 to TRBJ2-7; D may be TRBD1 (6 bases). This CDR3 is built from 14 residues. In germline, CDR1 is PRHDT, CDR2 FYEKMQ (reference sequence). The V and J ends lost 5 bases and 4 bases respectively, with 15 bases between them. CDR3 protein: CASSERTAQYEQYF. CDR3 nucleotides: TGTGCCAGCAGCGAACGGACAGCGCAATACGAGCAGTACTTC.

This chain links TRBV7-2 with TRBJ2-1, with 10 positions matching TRBD2. V shed 5 bases and J 4 bases; nucleotides not matched to a gene: 5. Per the germline V gene, CDR1 is SGHTA and CDR2 is FQGNSA. The CDR3 is 15 amino acids. CDR3 sequence: CASSVSGGHYNEQFF. The CDR3 DNA follows: TGTGCCAGCAGCGTTAGCGGGGGGCATTACAATGAGCAGTTCTTC.